This T cell receptor beta chain is from a study of T-cell reconstitution after alpha-beta-depleted transplantation in children. The TCRbeta library incorporated unique molecular identifiers. From the PCR reads, TCRdb called clonotypes with MiXCR, one entry per CDR3 protein. Of hundreds of thousands of distinct CDR3 sequences in the sample, roughly 17% were seen once. This receptor was taken from a boy under two years old who had a stem cell transplant for Wiskott-Aldrich syndrome, so the T cells may come from the graft donor. The material sequenced was PBMCs, mostly from graft donor cells, taken 360 days after TCRalphabeta/CD19-depleted stem cell transplant.

CDR3 residues: CASSTDRPNEQFF. The CDR3 DNA follows: TGTGCCAGCTCAACAGACAGGCCCAATGAGCAGTTCTTC. The rearrangement uses TRBV18 and TRBJ2-1, with a possible D match to TRBD1 (6 bases). The V gene's germline CDR1 is KGHSH and CDR2 LQKENI. The CDR3 covers 13 residues. With 5 bases removed from V and 6 bases from J, the gap between germline ends came to 11 bases.